This T cell receptor beta chain appears in the sequencing data of a study of glioma-infiltrating T cells after dendritic cell vaccination. Study-level information: Autologous tumor lysate-pulsed dendritic cell vaccination was given between about 2003 and 2013. Study-level results: Longer survival after dendritic cell vaccination followed higher pretreatment TIL content.

The primer mix had 60 V beta and 13 J beta primers. The assay was immunoSEQ multiplex PCR, and TCRdb's table has in-frame clones only and misses some. Seen here are approximately 100,000 clones, more than 80% observed once, and the top ten hold over 9.5%. A remark on this clone: The antigen is unknown.

The CDR3 length is 20 residues. Germline CDR1 and CDR2: SGHVS and FNYEAQ. V was pared by 0 bases and J by 2 bases, with 13 bases of the junction left unmatched. The input for sequencing was blood, taken before dendritic cell vaccination. The sequence was obtained from a human donor with glioblastoma. J is TRBJ2-6 and V is TRBV7-6, with 7 bases aligning to TRBD1. The CDR3 sequence: CASSLAPTGPVAAGANVLTF. Here the CDR3 DNA reads TGTGCCAGCAGCTTAGCCCCGACAGGGCCTGTAGCCGCTGGGGCCAACGTCCTGACTTTC.